A selection of T cell receptor beta chains follows, all from one sample in a study of T cell responses to AZD1222 COVID-19 vaccine. Produced via immunoSEQ multiplex PCR; TCRdb's table is partial and in-frame only. Counted here are 90,000 to 110,000 clones, roughly 87% occurring once; the ten biggest clones make up roughly 12%. The source material was peripheral blood, sampled on day 0 of MenACWY control vaccination. All receptors derive from an adult in good health. The CDR3 runs from the conserved cysteine through the conserved F or W. The D gene is left open where the match is weak. Clone size is stated in some rows and not others, as once, few, many or a class when expanded.

len | d_gene | abundance | j_gene | v_gene | CDR3aa | CDR3nt
14 | NA | few | TRBJ2-7 | TRBV27 | CASSSGGTTVEQYF | TGTGCCAGCAGTTCGGGGGGCACAACTGTCGAGCAGTACTTC
21 | NA | NA | TRBJ1-4 | TRBV7-3 | CASSLSSVTEGSYCRSEKLFF | TGTGCCAGCAGCTTAAGTTCAGTGACGGAGGGCAGTTATTGTCGAAGTGAAAAACTGTTTTTT
14 | NA | NA | TRBJ1-6 | TRBV11-1 | CASSLAVGAAPLHF | TGTGCCAGCAGCTTAGCGGTAGGGGCGGCACCCCTCCACTTT
19 | TRBD2 | NA | TRBJ2-5 | TRBV10-3 | CAISARGGLAGSYQETQYF | TGTGCCATCAGTGCTCGCGGGGGACTAGCGGGGAGTTACCAAGAGACCCAGTACTTC
19 | TRBD2 | once | TRBJ2-1 | TRBV7-9 | CASSSGGLANFIVYNEQFF | TGTGCCAGCAGCTCGGGGGGACTAGCCAATTTTATCGTCTACAATGAGCAGTTCTTC
16 | NA | NA | TRBJ1-3 | TRBV30 | CAWSARLQGSGNTIYF | TGTGCCTGGAGTGCAAGGCTTCAGGGTTCAGGAAACACCATATATTTT
12 | NA | NA | TRBJ1-5 | TRBV18 | CASSPTNQPQHF | TGTGCCAGCTCACCAACCAATCAGCCCCAGCATTTT
15 | NA | NA | TRBJ1-3 | TRBV28 | CASSLIPGLGNTIYF | TGTGCCAGCAGTTTAATCCCAGGGCTTGGAAACACCATATATTTT
20 | NA | NA | TRBJ1-5 | TRBV24-1 | CATSRWVNRAGYYSNQPQHF | TGTGCCACCAGCCGATGGGTGAACAGGGCGGGGTACTATAGCAATCAGCCCCAGCATTTT
17 | TRBD1 | NA | TRBJ1-6 | TRBV7-9 | CASSRGGSSSYNSPLHF | TGTGCCAGCAGCCGAGGGGGCTCGAGCTCCTATAATTCACCCCTCCACTTT
15 | NA | NA | TRBJ1-5 | TRBV6-5 | CASSRFRDPNQPQHF | TGTGCCAGCAGTAGGTTCAGGGACCCCAATCAGCCCCAGCATTTT
12 | NA | NA | TRBJ1-3 | TRBV28 | CASSLKGNTIYF | TGTGCCAGCAGTTTAAAAGGAAACACCATATATTTT
13 | TRBD1 | NA | TRBJ2-7 | TRBV7-9 | CASSFGTGREQYF | TGTGCCAGCAGCTTTGGGACAGGGAGGGAGCAGTACTTC
14 | NA | NA | TRBJ1-2 | TRBV28 | CASRFLRVNYGYTF | TGTGCCAGCAGATTCCTCAGGGTCAACTATGGCTACACCTTC
15 | TRBD2 | NA | TRBJ2-3 | TRBV13 | CASSLSGGAGDTQYF | TGTGCCAGCAGCTTAAGCGGGGGGGCCGGCGATACGCAGTATTTT
13 | NA | NA | TRBJ1-1 | TRBV3-1/TRBV3-2 | CASSQTGNTEAFF | TGTGCCAGCAGCCAGACGGGAAACACTGAAGCTTTCTTT
13 | NA | NA | TRBJ1-1 | TRBV19 | CASSIKGGAEAFF | TGTGCCAGTAGTATTAAGGGGGGTGCTGAAGCTTTCTTT
14 | TRBD1 | NA | TRBJ1-5 | TRBV19 | CASSIRDRGQPQHF | TGTGCCAGTAGTATCCGGGACAGGGGACAGCCCCAGCATTTT
17 | NA | NA | TRBJ2-7 | TRBV6-7 | CASSYPSLVRSTYEQYF | TGTGCCAGCAGTTACCCATCACTAGTGAGATCCACCTACGAGCAGTACTTC
16 | NA | few | TRBJ2-6 | TRBV6-1 | CASSVTGLSGANVLTF | TGTGCCAGCAGTGTTACAGGCCTCTCTGGGGCCAACGTCCTGACTTTC
14 | NA | NA | TRBJ2-7 | TRBV4-3 | CASSQERRVGEQYF | TGCGCCAGCAGCCAAGAACGCAGGGTCGGGGAGCAGTACTTC
14 | NA | NA | TRBJ2-7 | TRBV6-4 | CASSDQAGNYEQYF | TGTGCCAGCAGTGACCAGGCAGGAAACTACGAGCAGTACTTC
15 | NA | once | TRBJ2-7 | TRBV19 | CASSPSRSRLYEQYF | TGTGCCAGTAGTCCCTCTAGGAGTCGGCTTTACGAGCAGTACTTC
14 | NA | once | TRBJ1-1 | TRBV6-4 | CASSDTAENTEAFF | TGTGCCAGCAGTGATACAGCCGAGAACACTGAAGCTTTCTTT
13 | NA | NA | TRBJ2-1 | TRBV27 | CASSLHPGREQFF | TGTGCCAGCAGTTTGCATCCCGGGAGAGAGCAGTTCTTC
14 | TRBD1 | NA | TRBJ1-2 | TRBV18 | CASSSTGGDYGYTF | TGTGCCAGCTCATCTACAGGGGGCGACTATGGCTACACCTTC